The 12 T cell receptor beta chains presented below share a single source sample, sequenced in a study of regulatory T cells in long-lasting Graves disease. Building the TCR beta libraries relied on iRepertoire HTBI primers, and CDR3 regions underwent Arm-PCR. In TCRdb, the multiplex PCR reads were re-called with MiXCR into one record per CDR3 protein. The sample has approximately 400,000 distinct CDR3 sequences, more than 20% seen once. Time point reported: persistent/refractory GD, antithyroid drugs over 5 years with positive TRAb. Researchers made the TCR library from RNA that was extracted from PBMCs. This specimen was peripheral blood mononuclear cells (PBMCs), taken when the disease was refractory, from a patient treated with antithyroid drugs. These receptors came from a woman between 40 and 50 years old with Graves disease.

In its sample, this clonotype was seen a few times. J is TRBJ2-7 and V is TRBV7-9; 11 bases agree with TRBD2. Germline lookup yields CDR1 SEHNR and CDR2 FQNEAQ (reference sequence). V lost 0 bases and J lost 0; bases outside the gene matches: 4. This CDR3 is built from 17 residues. The CDR3 DNA reads TGTGCCAGCAGCTTAGCGACTAGCGGGACGAGCTCCTACGAGCAGTACTTC. Translation gives CASSLATSGTSSYEQYF.

There are many counts of this clonotype. The chain combines TRBV6-5 with TRBJ2-1, with a weak D call TRBD2 (5 bases). The CDR3 runs to 14 residues. Germline V CDR1 and CDR2: MNHEY, SVGAGI. The V end lost 0 bases, the J end lost 8 bases, and 11 bases lay between the germline ends. The chain's CDR3 is CASSYSRGNHEQFF. The CDR3 DNA follows: TGTGCCAGCAGTTACTCGAGAGGGAATCATGAGCAGTTCTTC.

This clonotype was picked up many times. The V call is TRBV9, the J call TRBJ1-6, with D possibly TRBD1 on 5 matching bases. The germline V gene has CDR1 SGDLS and CDR2 YYNGEE. V was clipped by 3 bases and J by 5 bases, with 12 bases between them. The CDR3 consists of 15 residues. Written as DNA, the CDR3 is TGTGCCAGCAGCGGAGGGACGGGGAATAATTCACCCCTCCACTTT. Its protein is CASSGGTGNNSPLHF.

The chain recombines TRBV11-2 with TRBJ2-2, with D perhaps TRBD1 (5 bases). Deletions cut 3 bases from V and 6 bases from J, with 11 bases between. CDR1 and CDR2 (germline): SGHAT, FQNNGV. This CDR3 region has 14 residues. The CDR3 here is CASSLSGIAGELFF. For the CDR3, the DNA is TGTGCCAGCAGCTTGTCAGGGATCGCCGGGGAGCTGTTTTTT.

This clonotype was observed many times. The J gene is TRBJ2-2, the V gene TRBV20-1; D perhaps matches TRBD1 (5 bases). V was shortened by 3 bases and J by 5 bases, with 10 bases between the two germline ends. Germline assignment: CDR1 DFQATT and CDR2 SNEGSKA (reference sequence). This CDR3 is built from 13 residues. CDR3 in amino acids: CSASPRVTGELFF. CDR3 sequence (DNA): TGCAGTGCTAGCCCCAGGGTGACCGGGGAGCTGTTTTTT.

This clonotype was detected only once. The gene calls are TRBV5-6 and TRBJ1-1, with D maybe TRBD1 (5 bases). This CDR3 contains 15 residues. V was shortened by 3 bases and J by 0 bases, with 12 bases between the two germline ends. Per the germline V gene, CDR1 is SGHDT and CDR2 is YYEEEE. CDR3 sequence (DNA): TGTGCCAGCAGCTCCCAGGGAGAGATGAACACTGAAGCTTTCTTT. It specifies CASSSQGEMNTEAFF. Complete variable domain (other parts from reference TRBV5-6 and TRBJ1-1): DAGVTQSPTHLIKTRGQQVTLRCSPKSGHDTVSWYQQALGQGPQFIFQYYEEEERQRGNFPDRFSGHQFPNYSSELNVNALLLGDSALYLCASSSQGEMNTEAFFGQGTRLTVV.

This clonotype was detected a few times. This chain connects TRBV6-2 or TRBV6-3 to TRBJ2-4; possible D gene TRBD1, 8 bases. The V gene's germline CDR1 is MNHEY and CDR2 SVGEGT. This CDR3 is 16 amino acids long. V lost 6 bases and J lost 6, with 21 bases in between. DNA for the CDR3: TGTGCCAGCAGCCTCGGACAGGGAGGGACCGGAAACATTCAGTACTTC. Amino acid sequence: CASSLGQGGTGNIQYF.

The table lists this clonotype with many counts. The chain employs TRBV28 and TRBJ2-7, with 7 bases fitting TRBD1. The junction had 11 bases not matched to a gene; V was cut back by 7 bases and J by 5 bases. CDR1 and CDR2 (germline): MDHEN, SYDVKM. This CDR3 comprises 14 residues. For the CDR3, the DNA is TGTGCCAGCAAGGACTCGGGACAGCCCCACGAGCAGTACTTC. This encodes CASKDSGQPHEQYF.

In its sample, this clonotype was seen many times. The chain uses TRBV28 and TRBJ2-2, with a weak D call TRBD2 (6 bases). This CDR3 is 14 amino acids long. V gave up 5 bases and J gave up 6 bases, with 13 bases separating them. Germline CDR1 and CDR2: MDHEN and SYDVKM. CDR3 nucleotide sequence: TGTGCCAGCAGTCTCAGACTAGTTTCCGGGGAGCTGTTTTTT. Translating gives CASSLRLVSGELFF.

This clonotype showed up just a few times. The J gene is TRBJ2-5, the V gene TRBV10-3, with 7 bases that match TRBD2. V shed 3 bases and J 2 bases; nucleotides not matched to a gene: 6. CDR3 size: 15 residues. The germline V gene encodes CDR1 ENHRY and CDR2 SYGVKD. CDR3 coding DNA: TGTGCCATCAGTGAAAAGACTAGCAGGCAAGAGACCCAGTACTTC. Translating it yields CAISEKTSRQETQYF.

This clonotype showed up many times. The chain carries TRBV27 and TRBJ2-7; D not resolved. The length of the CDR3 is 13 residues. The V end was cut by 5 bases, the J end by 4 bases, with 12 bases between. Germline-derived CDR1 and CDR2 are MNHEY and SMNVEV (reference sequence). As DNA, the CDR3 is TGTGCCAGCAGTGGATCAGGCTTATACGAGCAGTACTTC. It encodes CASSGSGLYEQYF.

This chain links TRBV11-2 with TRBJ2-3, with 7 bases fitting TRBD2. Germline CDR1 and CDR2: SGHAT and FQNNGV. This CDR3 contains 16 residues. The J segment lost 0 bases and the V segment lost 1 base, leaving 4 bases of the junction unmatched. CDR3 residues: CASSLGPSGSTDTQYF. CDR3 nucleotides: TGTGCCAGCAGCTTAGGGCCTAGCGGAAGCACAGATACGCAGTATTTT.